This TCR beta chain comes out of a study of T cell responses to AZD1222 COVID-19 vaccine. General study findings and limits: White British donors predominated, females outnumbered males, and clonal diversity was possibly underestimated. Epitopes outside B.1.351 and B.1.1.7 mutated regions reportedly drew nearly half of spike TCRs.

In regard to this clone: Its matching antigen is unknown.

Assay used: immunoSEQ multiplex PCR; TCRdb lists only in-frame clones, some missing. This sample has tens of thousands of clones; approximately 89% occur once, and the top ten carry over 2%. CDR3 size: 14 residues. V was trimmed by 6 bases and J by 2 bases, leaving 11 bases between them. In germline, CDR1 is KGHSH, CDR2 LQKENI. The sample here was peripheral blood, taken on day 0 of AZD1222 vaccination. The V and J genes are TRBV18 and TRBJ1-3, with TRBD1 as a possible D gene (6 bases). This receptor was obtained from an adult in good health. DNA of the CDR3: TGTGCCAGCTCCGAGGGGGAAGCTGGAAACACCATATATTTT. This encodes CASSEGEAGNTIYF.